This TCR beta chain was profiled in a study of blood T cells in healthy people across ages. V was trimmed by 6 bases and J by 2 bases, leaving 13 bases between them. This CDR3 is 14 amino acids long. A second PCR of roughly 7 to 11 cycles used a sample-barcoded 5' primer and a J-beta primer mix. TCRdb re-called the 5' RACE reads through MiXCR, storing one row per CDR3 protein. The sample lists some 930,000 distinct CDR3 sequences; roughly 29% were seen once. This clonotype appeared many times. The sample was also reused in another study, on T cells of mothers and their children.

The sequencing sample was made of blood. The receptor comes from a woman in her thirties or forties in good health. The rearrangement links TRBV12-3 or TRBV12-4 to TRBJ1-2; a weak D match, TRBD1 (5 bases). The CDR3 loop is CASSPRDGNYGYTF. The CDR3 DNA sequence: TGTGCCAGCAGCCCCCGGGACGGGAACTATGGCTACACCTTC.